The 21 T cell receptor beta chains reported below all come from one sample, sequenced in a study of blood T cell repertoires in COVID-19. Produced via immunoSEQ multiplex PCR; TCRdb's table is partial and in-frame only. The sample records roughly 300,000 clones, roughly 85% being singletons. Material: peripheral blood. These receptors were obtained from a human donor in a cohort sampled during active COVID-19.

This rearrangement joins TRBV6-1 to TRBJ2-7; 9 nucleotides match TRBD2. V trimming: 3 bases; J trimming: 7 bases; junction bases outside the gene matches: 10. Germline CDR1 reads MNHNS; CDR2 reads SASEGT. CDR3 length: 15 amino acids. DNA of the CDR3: TGTGCCAGCAGTGATGTGCGGGAGGGCCAGGGGGAGCAGTACTTC. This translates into CASSDVREGQGEQYF.

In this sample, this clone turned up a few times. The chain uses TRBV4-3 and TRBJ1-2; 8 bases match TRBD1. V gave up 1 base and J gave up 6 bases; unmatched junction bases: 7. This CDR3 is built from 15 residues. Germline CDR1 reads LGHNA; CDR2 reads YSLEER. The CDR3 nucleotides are TGCGCCAGCAGCCAAGTCCCCCAGGGGGCCCATGGCTACACCTTC. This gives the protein CASSQVPQGAHGYTF.

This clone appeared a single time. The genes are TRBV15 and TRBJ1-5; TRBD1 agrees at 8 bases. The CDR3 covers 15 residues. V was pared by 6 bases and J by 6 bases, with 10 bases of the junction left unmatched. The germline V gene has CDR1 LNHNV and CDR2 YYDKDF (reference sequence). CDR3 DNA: TGTGCCACCAGTCCTTTGGACAGGGTTTTTCAGCCCCAGCATTTT. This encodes CATSPLDRVFQPQHF.

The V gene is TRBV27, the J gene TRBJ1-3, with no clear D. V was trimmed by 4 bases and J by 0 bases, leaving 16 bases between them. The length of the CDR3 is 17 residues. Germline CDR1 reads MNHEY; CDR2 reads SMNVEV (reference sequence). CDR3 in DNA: TGTGCCAGCAGTTCCTCCCCTCTACGGGGCTCTGGAAACACCATATATTTT. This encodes CASSSSPLRGSGNTIYF.

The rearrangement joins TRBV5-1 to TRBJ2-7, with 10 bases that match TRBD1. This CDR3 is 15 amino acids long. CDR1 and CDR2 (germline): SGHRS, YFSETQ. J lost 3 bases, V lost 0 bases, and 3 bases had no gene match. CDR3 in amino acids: CASSLEGQGNYEQYF. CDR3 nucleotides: TGCGCCAGCAGCTTGGAGGGACAGGGGAACTACGAGCAGTACTTC.

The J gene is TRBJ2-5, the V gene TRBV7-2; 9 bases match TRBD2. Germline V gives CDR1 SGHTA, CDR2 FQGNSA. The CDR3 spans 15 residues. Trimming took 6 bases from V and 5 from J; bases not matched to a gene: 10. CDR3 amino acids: CASSNVAGVRETQYF. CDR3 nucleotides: TGTGCCAGCAGTAACGTAGCGGGAGTTCGGGAGACCCAGTACTTC.

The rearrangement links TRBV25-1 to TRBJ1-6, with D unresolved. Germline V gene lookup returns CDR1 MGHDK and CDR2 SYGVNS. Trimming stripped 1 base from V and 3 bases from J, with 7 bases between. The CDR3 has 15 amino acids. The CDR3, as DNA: TGTGCCAGCAGTGAATCGAGGTACTATAATTCACCCCTCCACTTT. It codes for CASSESRYYNSPLHF.

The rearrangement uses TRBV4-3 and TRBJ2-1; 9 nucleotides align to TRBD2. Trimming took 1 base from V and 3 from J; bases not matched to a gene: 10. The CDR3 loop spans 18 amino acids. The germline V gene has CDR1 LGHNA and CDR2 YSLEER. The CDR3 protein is CASSQATLAGTGYNEQFF. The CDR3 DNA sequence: TGCGCCAGCAGCCAAGCAACGCTAGCGGGAACCGGCTACAATGAGCAGTTCTTC.

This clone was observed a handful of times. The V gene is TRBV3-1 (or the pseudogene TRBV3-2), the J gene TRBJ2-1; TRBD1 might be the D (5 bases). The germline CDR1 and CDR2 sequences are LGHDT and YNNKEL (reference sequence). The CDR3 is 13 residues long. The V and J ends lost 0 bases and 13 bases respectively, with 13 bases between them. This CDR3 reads CASSQDLRQYQFF. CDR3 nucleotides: TGTGCCAGCAGCCAAGATCTACGACAGTATCAGTTCTTC.

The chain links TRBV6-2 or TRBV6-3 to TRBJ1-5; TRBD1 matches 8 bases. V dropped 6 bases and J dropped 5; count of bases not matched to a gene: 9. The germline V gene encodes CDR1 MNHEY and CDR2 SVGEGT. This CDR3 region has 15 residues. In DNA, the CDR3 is TGTGCCAGCAGCGACACAGGGGGAATATATCAGCCCCAGCATTTT. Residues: CASSDTGGIYQPQHF.

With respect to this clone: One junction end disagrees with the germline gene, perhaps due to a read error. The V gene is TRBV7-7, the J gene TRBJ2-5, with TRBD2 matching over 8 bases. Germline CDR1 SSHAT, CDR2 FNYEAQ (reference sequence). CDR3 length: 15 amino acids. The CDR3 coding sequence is TGTGCTAGCAGCTCCGGGAGGGCCTCTAGGGAGACCCAGTACTTC. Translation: CASSSGRASRETQYF.

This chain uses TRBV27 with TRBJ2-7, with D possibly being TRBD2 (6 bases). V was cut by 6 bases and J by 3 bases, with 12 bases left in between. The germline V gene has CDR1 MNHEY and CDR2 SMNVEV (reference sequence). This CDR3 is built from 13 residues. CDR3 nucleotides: TGTGCCAGCAGCAGGGACTGGGACTACGAGCAGTACTTC. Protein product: CASSRDWDYEQYF.

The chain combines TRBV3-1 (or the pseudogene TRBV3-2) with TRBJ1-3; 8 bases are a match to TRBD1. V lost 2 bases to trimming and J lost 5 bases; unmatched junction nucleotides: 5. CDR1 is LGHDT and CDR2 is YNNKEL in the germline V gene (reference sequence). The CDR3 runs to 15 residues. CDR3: CASSQNRGARNTIYF. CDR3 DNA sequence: TGTGCCAGCAGCCAAAACAGGGGGGCTAGAAACACCATATATTTT.

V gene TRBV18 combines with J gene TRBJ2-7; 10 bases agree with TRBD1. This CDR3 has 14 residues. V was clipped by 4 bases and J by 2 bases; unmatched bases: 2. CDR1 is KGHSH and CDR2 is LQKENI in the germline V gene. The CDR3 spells CASSQTGGPYEQYF. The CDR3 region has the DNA TGTGCCAGCTCACAGACAGGGGGCCCCTACGAGCAGTACTTC.

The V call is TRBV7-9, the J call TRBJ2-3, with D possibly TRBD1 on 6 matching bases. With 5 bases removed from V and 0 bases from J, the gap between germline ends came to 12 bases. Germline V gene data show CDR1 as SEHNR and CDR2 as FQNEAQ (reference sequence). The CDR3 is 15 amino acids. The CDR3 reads CASSLRGGSTDTQYF. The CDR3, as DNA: TGTGCCAGCAGCCTTAGAGGGGGAAGCACAGATACGCAGTATTTT.

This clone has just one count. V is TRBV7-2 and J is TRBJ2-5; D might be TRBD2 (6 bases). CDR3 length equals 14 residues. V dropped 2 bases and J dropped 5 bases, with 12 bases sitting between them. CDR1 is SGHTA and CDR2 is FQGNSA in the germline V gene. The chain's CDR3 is CASSLFGGRETQYF. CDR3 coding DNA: TGTGCCAGCAGCTTATTCGGGGGACGGGAGACCCAGTACTTC.

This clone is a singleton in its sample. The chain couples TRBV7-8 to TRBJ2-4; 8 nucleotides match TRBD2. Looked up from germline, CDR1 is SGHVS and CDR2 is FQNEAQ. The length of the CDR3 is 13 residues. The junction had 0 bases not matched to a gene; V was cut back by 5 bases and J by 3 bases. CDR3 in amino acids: CASSREGKNIQYF. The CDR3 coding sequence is TGTGCCAGCAGCCGGGAGGGCAAAAACATTCAGTACTTC.

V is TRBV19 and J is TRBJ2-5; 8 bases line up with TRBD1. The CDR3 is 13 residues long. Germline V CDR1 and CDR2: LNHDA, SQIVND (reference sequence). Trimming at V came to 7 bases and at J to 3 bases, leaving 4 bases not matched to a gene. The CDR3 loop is CASTHRGEETQYF. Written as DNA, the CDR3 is TGTGCCAGTACCCACAGGGGGGAAGAGACCCAGTACTTC.

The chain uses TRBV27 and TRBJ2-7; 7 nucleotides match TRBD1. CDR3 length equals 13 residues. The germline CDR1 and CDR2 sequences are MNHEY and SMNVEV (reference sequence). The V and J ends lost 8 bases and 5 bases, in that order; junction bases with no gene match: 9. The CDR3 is CASSSGGNNEQYF. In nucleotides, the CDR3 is TGTGCCAGCTCCTCAGGGGGAAACAACGAGCAGTACTTC.

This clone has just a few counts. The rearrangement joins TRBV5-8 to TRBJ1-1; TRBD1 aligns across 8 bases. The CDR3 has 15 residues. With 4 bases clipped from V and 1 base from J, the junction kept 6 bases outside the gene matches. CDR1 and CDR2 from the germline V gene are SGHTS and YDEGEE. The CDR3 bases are TGTGCCAGCAGCAACTATCAGGGGGCGAACACTGAAGCTTTCTTT. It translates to CASSNYQGANTEAFF. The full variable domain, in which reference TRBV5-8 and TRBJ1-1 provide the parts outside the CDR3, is EAGVTQSPTHLIKTRGQQATLRCSPISGHTSVYWYQQALGLGLQFLLWYDEGEERNRGNFPPRFSGRQFPNYSSELNVNALELEDSALYLCASSNYQGANTEAFFGQGTRLTVV.

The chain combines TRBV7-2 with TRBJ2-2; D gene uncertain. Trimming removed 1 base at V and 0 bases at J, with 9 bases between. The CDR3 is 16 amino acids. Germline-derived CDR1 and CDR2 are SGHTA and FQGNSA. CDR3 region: CASSLVVQTNTGELFF. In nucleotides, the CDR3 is TGTGCCAGCAGCTTAGTTGTACAGACGAACACCGGGGAGCTGTTTTTT.